This entry is about one T cell receptor (beta chain). Original analysis: Ranging from roughly 23,224 to 750,000, TCR counts per sample had a median value of approximately 95,000. A single record per CDR3 protein comes from TCRdb applying MiXCR to the 5' RACE reads. For this entry, the V and J calls and clone size follow TCRdb and not the study's own pipeline. The profile covers more than 75,000 distinct CDR3 sequences, with less than 20% appearing a single time and nearly 7% taken by the ten largest. V was pared by 5 bases and J by 4 bases, with 14 bases between. Per the germline V gene, CDR1 is SGHTA and CDR2 is FQGNSA. The CDR3 has 14 amino acids. This entry is derived from a study of human T cells and chemical hapten exposure. The overall study: It was small differences in pooled library volume that mainly caused per-sample TCR yields to vary.

Blood, whole and unfractionated, served as the source for total RNA extraction. This TCR was recovered from a female donor in good health. J is TRBJ2-5 and V is TRBV7-2, with D possibly being TRBD1 (6 bases). CDR3 DNA: TGTGCCAGCAGCCCTATGGGGGCAAGAGAGACCCAGTACTTC. As protein: CASSPMGARETQYF.